Each of the 29 T cell receptor beta chains below was sequenced from the same sample in a study of cytomegalovirus exposure and HLA in healthy donors. Both 60 Vbeta primers and 13 Jbeta primers went into the PCR. Data came from immunoSEQ multiplex PCR; TCRdb stores just in-frame clones and leaves some out. The sample carries more than 150,000 clones, over 65% recorded once. Sequenced: PBMCs. Receptor source: a woman between 50 and 59 years old in good health and CMV-seropositive.

The J gene is TRBJ2-3, the V gene TRBV5-5; a possible D gene is TRBD2 (5 bases). CDR1 and CDR2 from the germline V gene are SGHKS and YYEKEE (reference sequence). The CDR3 sequence is 15 residues long. V was cut by 7 bases and J by 0 bases, with 15 bases left in between. The chain's CDR3 is CASGDGRTSTDTQYF. The CDR3 DNA reads as TGTGCCAGCGGGGATGGGCGGACTAGCACAGATACGCAGTATTTT.

The chain links TRBV6-1 to TRBJ2-1, with no clear D. V was clipped by 5 bases and J by 5 bases, with 7 bases between them. CDR3 length: 12 residues. Germline assignment: CDR1 MNHNS and CDR2 SASEGT. The CDR3 DNA follows: TGTGCCAGCAGTCCGCGGAACAATGAGCAGTTCTTC. Protein product: CASSPRNNEQFF.

This rearrangement joins TRBV1 to TRBJ2-2; the listed D gene, TRBD2, was not tested against the DNA. TRBV1 is a listed pseudogene. The CDR3 contains 16 residues. Here the CDR3 reads CTSSRLAGGVTGELFF. The CDR3 bases are TGCACCAGCAGCCGACTAGCGGGGGGGGTCACCGGGGAGCTGTTTTTT.

The CDR3 region has the DNA TGTGCCAGCTCACAGGGACAGGGTAATCAGCCCCAGCATTTT. Its protein is CASSQGQGNQPQHF. The genes are TRBV18 and TRBJ1-5, with TRBD1 matching 9 bases. The length of the CDR3 is 14 residues. Germline V gene lookup returns CDR1 KGHSH and CDR2 LQKENI. V lost 4 bases to trimming and J lost 4 bases; unmatched junction nucleotides: 2.

The CDR3 region has the DNA TGTGCCAGCAGCCCGGAGTCTGGGGCCAACGTCCTGACTTTC. It specifies CASSPESGANVLTF. The chain recombines TRBV5-6 with TRBJ2-6, with D unresolved. From germline, CDR1 is SGHDT and CDR2 YYEEEE. V gave up 4 bases and J gave up 1 base, with 6 bases separating them. This CDR3 spans 14 amino acids.

This clone has just a few counts. J is TRBJ1-1 and V is TRBV6-5; D is undetermined. CDR1 MNHEY and CDR2 SVGAGI come from the germline V gene. CDR3 size: 13 residues. V was shortened by 7 bases and J by 1 base, with 10 bases between the two germline ends. The CDR3 sequence: CASKPRTNTEAFF. The CDR3 DNA is TGTGCCAGCAAACCCAGAACGAACACTGAAGCTTTCTTT.

A few counts support this clone. The chain uses TRBV4-2 and TRBJ1-1; D might be TRBD1 (5 bases). Germline values: CDR1 LGHNA, CDR2 YNFKEQ. V was clipped by 5 bases and J by 8 bases, with 18 bases between them. The CDR3 extends over 14 amino acids. The CDR3 loop reads CASSTRRQTAEAFF. The CDR3 coding sequence is TGTGCCAGCAGCACCCGGCGACAGACGGCCGAAGCTTTCTTT.

CDR3 DNA: TGCGCCAGCAGCTTGGAGGGGTTAGCGCCCCAGCATTTT. This sequence encodes CASSLEGLAPQHF. V usage is TRBV5-1 and J usage is TRBJ1-5, with a weak D call TRBD1 (5 bases). Germline V CDR1 and CDR2: SGHRS, YFSETQ. The CDR3 is 13 amino acids. V lost 0 bases and J 9 bases, leaving 10 bases between the germline ends.

This rearrangement joins TRBV15 to TRBJ1-1; D not resolved. This CDR3 spans 15 amino acids. Germline V CDR1 and CDR2: LNHNV, YYDKDF (reference sequence). V was cut by 0 bases and J by 1 base, with 9 bases left in between. The DNA for the CDR3 is TGTGCCACCAGCAGAGATCACAGAACGAACACTGAAGCTTTCTTT. This codes for CATSRDHRTNTEAFF.

This sequence joins TRBV6-5 and TRBJ1-3; D is possibly TRBD1 (5 bases). V gave up 8 bases and J gave up 0 bases, with 14 bases separating them. The CDR3 spans 15 residues. The germline V gene encodes CDR1 MNHEY and CDR2 SVGAGI. The DNA for the CDR3 is TGTGCCAGCGGAGGGGTCCTAGGCTCTGGAAACACCATATATTTT. Protein product: CASGGVLGSGNTIYF.

Notes on this clone: A read error may account for a junction end that differs from germline. The genes are TRBV7-9 and TRBJ1-2, with 7 bases matching TRBD1. CDR1 and CDR2 (germline): SEHNR, FQNEAQ (reference sequence). The CDR3 is made up of 13 amino acids. CDR3 coding DNA: TGTTCCAGCAGCTTAGGGGGCCGCTATGGCTACACCTTC. Protein: CSSSLGGRYGYTF. The full variable domain, rest sourced from reference TRBV7-9 and TRBJ1-2, is DTGVSQNPRHKITKRGQNVTFRCDPISEHNRLYWYRQTLGQGPEFLTYFQNEAQLEKSRLLSDRFSAERPKGSFSTLEIQRTEQGDSAMYLCSSSLGGRYGYTFGSGTRLTVV.

The V call is TRBV7-2, the J call TRBJ2-7; D ambiguous. The germline V and J ends were trimmed by 5 bases and 3 bases, with 14 bases remaining between them. In germline, CDR1 is SGHTA, CDR2 FQGNSA. The CDR3 consists of 14 residues. CDR3 region: CASSNSPSYYEQYF. The CDR3 DNA sequence: TGTGCCAGCAGCAATAGTCCCTCTTACTACGAGCAGTACTTC.

V and J are TRBV5-1 and TRBJ2-3, with a tentative D call TRBD1 (6 bases). This CDR3 has 16 amino acids. The V gene's germline CDR1 is SGHRS and CDR2 YFSETQ. Trimming cost V 1 base and J 2 bases, with 14 bases left between them. The CDR3 loop reads CASSLSGGRFTDTQYF. In DNA form, the CDR3 reads TGCGCCAGCAGCTTGAGTGGGGGCCGATTCACAGATACGCAGTATTTT.

This clone was picked up one time. This chain links TRBV2 with TRBJ2-7; TRBD1 might be the D (5 bases). Germline CDR1 is SNHLY and CDR2 is FYNNEI. CDR3 size: 15 residues. V dropped 3 bases and J dropped 4 bases, with 16 bases sitting between them. The CDR3 nucleotides are TGTGCCAGCAGTGACGGGTCAGGGTTAGATTACGAGCAGTACTTC. Amino acids: CASSDGSGLDYEQYF.

The rearrangement uses TRBV6-5 and TRBJ1-2; tentatively, D is TRBD1 (5 bases). CDR3 size: 12 residues. The germline V and J ends were trimmed by 5 bases and 5 bases, with 9 bases remaining between them. Germline CDR1 reads MNHEY; CDR2 reads SVGAGI. The chain's CDR3 is CASSGRGYGYTF. The CDR3 DNA follows: TGTGCCAGCAGTGGTAGGGGTTATGGCTACACCTTC.

This clone has just a few counts. The CDR3 DNA is TGTGCCACCCGACAGGGGGCAGGATTGAACACTGAAGCTTTCTTT. Translation gives CATRQGAGLNTEAFF. V gene TRBV6-5 combines with J gene TRBJ1-1; 10 bases are shared with TRBD1. CDR1 and CDR2 from the germline V gene are MNHEY and SVGAGI. The CDR3 is made up of 15 amino acids. J was trimmed by 0 bases and V by 10 bases; bases with no gene match: 8.

V usage is TRBV2 and J usage is TRBJ1-2, with unresolved D. There are 15 residues in the CDR3. V lost 7 bases and J lost 0, with 15 bases in between. The germline gives CDR1 SNHLY, CDR2 FYNNEI. This chain's CDR3 is CASKLEGRANYGYTF. Written as DNA, the CDR3 is TGTGCCAGCAAGTTGGAAGGTCGGGCTAACTATGGCTACACCTTC.

The genes are TRBV6-5 and TRBJ1-2; 7 bases agree with TRBD1. The V segment lost 6 bases and the J segment 4 bases; nucleotides outside the gene matches: 5. The CDR3 length is 13 residues. The germline CDR1 and CDR2 sequences are MNHEY and SVGAGI. The CDR3 protein is CASRLQGSYGYTF. The DNA of the CDR3 is TGTGCCAGCAGGCTACAGGGGAGCTATGGCTACACCTTC.

The table lists this clone with a count of one. V is TRBV6-1 and J is TRBJ2-7; a weak D match, TRBD1 (5 bases). The V and J ends lost 6 bases and 1 base respectively, with 16 bases between them. Germline-derived CDR1 and CDR2 are MNHNS and SASEGT. This CDR3 contains 15 residues. The CDR3 DNA sequence: TGTGCCAGCAGCAATACAGGCTCGATATCCTACGAGCAGTACTTC. Translating it yields CASSNTGSISYEQYF.

There are a few counts of this clone. The CDR3, as DNA: TGTGCCAGCTCACCGCAGACAGGGTTGGTCGAGCAGTACTTC. It codes for CASSPQTGLVEQYF. The chain employs TRBV18 and TRBJ2-7; 7 positions agree with TRBD1. CDR3 size: 14 residues. Germline lookup yields CDR1 KGHSH and CDR2 LQKENI. V lost 3 bases and J lost 6; bases outside the gene matches: 8. Together with reference TRBV18 and TRBJ2-7, the CDR3 gives the full variable domain: NAGVMQNPRHLVRRRGQEARLRCSPMKGHSHVYWYRQLPEEGLKFMVYLQKENIIDESGMPKERFSAEFPKEGPSILRIQQVVRGDSAAYFCASSPQTGLVEQYFGPGTRLTVT.

The chain employs TRBV12-5 and TRBJ2-7, with TRBD1 matching over 7 bases. Unmatched junction bases numbered 5, after V lost 6 bases and J lost 0 bases. Germline CDR1 and CDR2: LGHNT and FRNRAP. The CDR3 contains 14 residues. CDR3 DNA sequence: TGTGCTAGTGGAACGGACAGGAACTCCTACGAGCAGTACTTC. Residues: CASGTDRNSYEQYF.

This chain joins TRBV5-1 and TRBJ2-5; 15 bases map to TRBD2. This CDR3 is 16 amino acids long. J was trimmed by 2 bases and V by 4 bases; bases with no gene match: 3. Germline V gives CDR1 SGHRS, CDR2 YFSETQ. The CDR3 DNA reads TGCGCCAGCAGCCAGGGACTAGCGGGGGGTCAAGAGACCCAGTACTTC. Translated, it gives CASSQGLAGGQETQYF. The full variable domain, with the rest looked up from reference TRBV5-1 and TRBJ2-5, is KAGVTQTPRYLIKTRGQQVTLSCSPISGHRSVSWYQQTPGQGLQFLFEYFSETQRNKGNFPGRFSGRQFSNSRSEMNVSTLELGDSALYLCASSQGLAGGQETQYFGPGTRLLVL.

The chain is built from TRBV28 and TRBJ1-2; the D gene is possibly TRBD1 (6 bases). With 7 bases removed from V and 3 bases from J, the gap between germline ends came to 12 bases. Germline CDR1 is MDHEN and CDR2 is SYDVKM. The CDR3 sequence is 13 residues long. CDR3 coding DNA: TGTGCCAGCACTCAGGGGATTCACTATGGCTACACCTTC. Protein sequence: CASTQGIHYGYTF.

This clone was seen once. This rearrangement joins TRBV28 to TRBJ2-7, with 10 bases that match TRBD1. This CDR3 has 14 residues. V lost 5 bases, J lost 7 bases, and 8 bases stayed unmatched. CDR1 is MDHEN and CDR2 is SYDVKM in the germline V gene. CDR3 nucleotide sequence: TGTGCCAGCAGTCCGAGGACAGGGGGAGGGGAGCAGTACTTC. Its translation is CASSPRTGGGEQYF.

The rearrangement uses TRBV19 and TRBJ1-2; D might be TRBD1 (6 bases). Trimming left V 6 bases short and J 5 bases short, with 13 bases between. The CDR3 is 13 residues long. Germline V CDR1 and CDR2: LNHDA, SQIVND (reference sequence). CDR3 amino acids: CASSQDRKYGYTF. The CDR3 DNA sequence: TGTGCCAGTAGCCAAGACAGGAAATATGGCTACACCTTC.

V and J are TRBV4-3 and TRBJ1-6; no definite D call. The germline V gene has CDR1 LGHNA and CDR2 YSLEER. With 0 bases removed from V and 10 bases from J, the gap between germline ends came to 22 bases. This CDR3 is 18 amino acids long. DNA of the CDR3: TGCGCCAGCAGCCAAGATAGAGAATCTCCGGGGAAGGTGTCACCCCTCCACTTT. Translating it yields CASSQDRESPGKVSPLHF.

The gene calls are TRBV19 and TRBJ2-7; the D is unclear. V shed 3 bases and J shed 0 bases, with 12 bases lying between them. The CDR3 runs to 15 residues. Looked up from germline, CDR1 is LNHDA and CDR2 is SQIVND (reference sequence). CDR3 residues: CASSIGVLYSYEQYF. The CDR3, as DNA: TGTGCCAGTAGTATTGGAGTTCTCTACTCCTACGAGCAGTACTTC.

The sample holds one count of this clone. The genes are TRBV4-3 and TRBJ2-7, with 8 bases matching TRBD1. Germline CDR1 and CDR2: LGHNA and YSLEER. CDR3 length: 17 amino acids. The V and J ends lost 0 bases and 5 bases, in that order; junction bases with no gene match: 12. The DNA for the CDR3 is TGCGCCAGCAGCCAAGATCTCGACAGGGGAGGCTTAGACGAGCAGTACTTC. Amino acid sequence: CASSQDLDRGGLDEQYF.

This chain uses TRBV7-9 with TRBJ2-7, with D tentatively TRBD2 (5 bases). Germline values: CDR1 SEHNR, CDR2 FQNEAQ (reference sequence). The CDR3 totals 13 residues. V dropped 6 bases and J dropped 3 bases, with 12 bases sitting between them. As DNA, the CDR3 is TGTGCCAGCAGTCATCGGGATGACTACGAGCAGTACTTC. This gives the protein CASSHRDDYEQYF.